The clone carrying this T cell receptor beta chain occurred a few times. This entry comes from a study of PD-L1 blockade in urothelial cancer. About the study: Analyses used blood from 3 weeks (second dose) and 6 weeks after treatment start. Each blood sample yielded a median of 141,255 T cells.

Noted time point: pretreatment peripheral blood. TCRdb keeps only in-frame clones here, not all; method: immunoSEQ multiplex PCR. This table has under 70,000 clones, about 85% appearing once. This CDR3 contains 16 residues. Germline V gene sequence: CDR1 MNHNS, CDR2 SASEGT. V trimming: 3 bases; J trimming: 7 bases; junction bases outside the gene matches: 12. The rearrangement joins TRBV6-1 to TRBJ2-7; TRBD2 aligns across 10 bases. This sequence was found in an older man with urothelial cancer. The source material was PBMCs, sampled around atezolizumab (anti-PD-L1) treatment. The CDR3 sequence: CASSDPSSGRAGEQYF. The CDR3 DNA reads as TGTGCCAGCAGTGATCCCTCGAGCGGGAGGGCGGGAGAGCAGTACTTC.